This T cell receptor (beta chain) was identified during a study of shared clonotypes between healthy human individuals. Study-level information: The donor group consisted of two women and three men, aged 18 to 49.

Naivety among CD8 cells was defined by CD45RO negativity and positive CCR7 selection, thereby excluding terminally differentiated effector memory CD45RA+ cells. Germline V gene lookup returns CDR1 MDHEN and CDR2 SYDVKM. The CDR3 contains 14 residues. The V gene end was trimmed by 7 bases and the J gene end by 6 bases; junction bases not matched to a gene: 6. Findings and caveats of the study: Compared with memory subsets, naive subsets generally had larger estimated richness.

In the authors' methods: Filtering was not the same, since immunoSEQ gave junction-only sequences without quality scores. Measured with immunoSEQ multiplex PCR; TCRdb has only the in-frame clones, and not every one. The D gene and trimming were derived from the DNA, and the V and J assignments and clone size from that table. The sample carries some 2,000,000 clones, less than 95% recorded once. To note about this clone: Its antigen is not identified.

The chain is built from TRBV28 and TRBJ1-6; 7 nucleotides align to TRBD1. Sequenced material: naive CD8+ T cells sorted from blood. This sequence was found in a man between 18 and 29 years old in good health. CDR3 DNA: TGTGCCAGCACCTTGGGGACAGTTAATTCACCCCTCCACTTT. Translation: CASTLGTVNSPLHF.